The next 11 T cell receptor beta chains were all read from a single sample in a study of shared clonotypes between healthy human individuals. Measured with immunoSEQ multiplex PCR; TCRdb has only the in-frame clones, and not every one. The sample contains approximately 2.5 million clones, approximately 93% of which appear only once. Sequencing was done on a sample of naive CD4+ T cells from PBMCs. Regarding subset: CD45RA+ positively selected. These receptors were collected from a man aged 18 to 29 in good health. Some clones in this sample may be carry-over from other donors' samples.

This sequence joins TRBV2 and TRBJ2-5; the D gene is possibly TRBD2 (6 bases). The germline CDR1 and CDR2 sequences are SNHLY and FYNNEI. Trimming cost V 5 bases and J 7 bases, with 20 bases left between them. The CDR3 is 15 residues long. CDR3 in DNA: TGTGCCAGCAGTACGGCTGGGGGGAATGGCGTGACCCAGTACTTC. It yields the protein CASSTAGGNGVTQYF.

The rearrangement uses TRBV30 and TRBJ1-1; no definite D call. This CDR3 spans 13 amino acids. Trimming pared 3 bases from V and 6 bases from J, leaving 14 bases between. Per the germline V gene, CDR1 is GTSNPN and CDR2 is SVGIG (reference sequence). The CDR3 DNA sequence: TGTGCCTGGAGGGACCACCCGGTCCCTGAAGCTTTCTTT. Encoded protein: CAWRDHPVPEAFF.

CDR3 residues: CASSFRDPTYNEQFF. The DNA of the CDR3 is TGTGCCAGCAGCTTCCGCGATCCCACCTACAATGAGCAGTTCTTC. The chain combines TRBV7-8 with TRBJ2-1; unclear D gene. From germline, CDR1 is SGHVS and CDR2 FQNEAQ. Trimming stripped 3 bases from V and 2 bases from J, with 11 bases between. The CDR3 has 15 amino acids.

The chain has TRBV19 and TRBJ2-7; 12 nucleotides align to TRBD2. Germline CDR1 reads LNHDA; CDR2 reads SQIVND (reference sequence). The ends lost 5 bases at V and 3 bases at J; junction bases unmatched: 5. The CDR3 is 15 amino acids. The CDR3 reads CASSSKTSGSYEQYF. CDR3 coding DNA: TGTGCCAGTAGTTCTAAGACTAGCGGGAGCTACGAGCAGTACTTC.

As DNA, the CDR3 is TGTGCCAGCAGCTCGGGGGTCCCTAGCACAGATACGCAGTATTTT. Protein: CASSSGVPSTDTQYF. V usage is TRBV5-6 and J usage is TRBJ2-3, with D tentatively TRBD2 (6 bases). V shed 3 bases and J shed 0 bases, with 11 bases lying between them. Germline CDR1 reads SGHDT; CDR2 reads YYEEEE. This CDR3 comprises 15 residues.

V and J are TRBV30 and TRBJ1-1, with a weak D call TRBD1 (6 bases). CDR1 is GTSNPN, CDR2 SVGIG, per germline (reference sequence). The V end was cut by 3 bases, the J end by 1 base, with 12 bases between. There are 14 residues in the CDR3. CDR3 in DNA: TGTGCCTGGAGCGTCTGGGGGCAGAACACTGAAGCTTTCTTT. This gives the protein CAWSVWGQNTEAFF.

V usage is TRBV29-1 and J usage is TRBJ2-1; D call uncertain. Germline loops: CDR1 SQVTM, CDR2 ANQGSEA. V was trimmed by 2 bases and J by 2 bases, leaving 7 bases between them. The CDR3 runs 13 residues. The CDR3 reads CSVEFQTYNEQFF. CDR3 nucleotide sequence: TGCAGCGTTGAATTTCAGACCTACAATGAGCAGTTCTTC.

This clone was recorded only once. This chain uses TRBV5-1 with TRBJ2-5, with D possibly called TRBD1 or TRBD2 (5 bases each). V lost 2 bases and J lost 4, with 18 bases in between. CDR1 is SGHRS, CDR2 YFSETQ, per germline. This CDR3 contains 16 residues. CDR3 loop: CASSFTGTPGGETQYF. The CDR3 DNA reads TGCGCCAGCAGCTTCACGGGGACCCCTGGGGGAGAGACCCAGTACTTC.

The count of this clone is one. The chain recombines TRBV5-4 with TRBJ1-2, with a weak D call TRBD1 (5 bases). This CDR3 has 14 amino acids. V was clipped by 4 bases and J by 6 bases, with 16 bases between them. CDR1 is SGHNT, CDR2 YYREEE, per germline (reference sequence). The CDR3 DNA reads as TGTGCCAGCAGCCCACAGGCGGGGAGTGATGGCTACACCTTC. Its protein is CASSPQAGSDGYTF. The entire variable domain, with the rest obtained from reference TRBV5-4 and TRBJ1-2, is as follows: ETGVTQSPTHLIKTRGQQVTLRCSSQSGHNTVSWYQQALGQGPQFIFQYYREEENGRGNFPPRFSGLQFPNYSSELNVNALELDDSALYLCASSPQAGSDGYTFGSGTRLTVV.

The chain has TRBV5-1 and TRBJ2-2; a possible D gene is TRBD2 (6 bases). Germline CDR1 is SGHRS and CDR2 is YFSETQ. The CDR3 runs to 16 residues. V lost 0 bases to trimming and J lost 4 bases, with 13 bases between them. The CDR3 DNA sequence: TGCGCCAGCAGCTTGGTTGGGGGGACCCTCACCGGGGAGCTGTTTTTT. This sequence encodes CASSLVGGTLTGELFF. Full variable domain (rest looked up from reference TRBV5-1 and TRBJ2-2): KAGVTQTPRYLIKTRGQQVTLSCSPISGHRSVSWYQQTPGQGLQFLFEYFSETQRNKGNFPGRFSGRQFSNSRSEMNVSTLELGDSALYLCASSLVGGTLTGELFFGEGSRLTVL.

Concerning this clone itself: Within the sample, other DNA sequences also encode this same CDR3. The V and J genes are TRBV10-3 and TRBJ2-2; D uncertain. Germline V gene data show CDR1 as ENHRY and CDR2 as SYGVKD. This CDR3 region has 12 residues. Trimming took off 2 bases at V and 6 bases at J, with 4 bases between the two ends. CDR3 coding DNA: TGTGCCATCAGTGAGACCGCCGGGGAGCTGTTTTTT. Amino acid sequence: CAISETAGELFF.